Below are 3 T cell receptor beta chains sequenced from a single sample in a study of T cell responses to AZD1222 COVID-19 vaccine. Only in-frame clones appear in the TCRdb table, and some are missing; sequencing was by immunoSEQ multiplex PCR. The sample carries roughly 97,000 clones, 75% to 90% recorded once. The sequencing here drew on peripheral blood, taken on day 0 of AZD1222 vaccination. Receptors were obtained from an adult in good health.

V and J are TRBV6-5 and TRBJ1-2; TRBD1 is a possible D gene (5 bases). Germline V CDR1 and CDR2: MNHEY, SVGAGI. With 2 bases removed from V and 2 bases from J, the gap between germline ends came to 12 bases. The CDR3 is 15 residues long. The CDR3 protein is CASSYVGGQNYGYTF. In DNA, the CDR3 is TGTGCCAGCAGTTACGTTGGGGGTCAGAACTATGGCTACACCTTC.

The J gene is TRBJ1-3, the V gene TRBV6-1; no firm D call. V dropped 4 bases and J dropped 0 bases, with 16 bases sitting between them. This CDR3 contains 17 residues. Germline assignment: CDR1 MNHNS and CDR2 SASEGT. The DNA for the CDR3 is TGTGCCAGCAGTGCTCTCCGGCCTCTGAGCTCTGGAAACACCATATATTTT. Protein product: CASSALRPLSSGNTIYF.

The chain employs TRBV3-1 (or the pseudogene TRBV3-2) and TRBJ2-2; no clear D. The CDR3 totals 16 residues. Germline CDR1 is LGHDT and CDR2 is YNNKEL (reference sequence). V was shortened by 2 bases and J by 0 bases, with 10 bases between the two germline ends. The CDR3 region has the DNA TGTGCCAGCAGCCAATTGGTCAGCACGAACACCGGGGAGCTGTTTTTT. Translating it yields CASSQLVSTNTGELFF.